A single sample gave rise to the 8 T cell receptor beta chains below, sequenced in a study of beta chain features in type 1 diabetes. Study findings and constraints: TCRB CDR3s were moderately but significantly shorter in Type 1 diabetes patients in all four CD4+ subsets.

As every portion of the isolated RNA was reverse transcribed, the sequencing read expressed TCRB transcripts. The table came from immunoSEQ multiplex PCR; TCRdb's copy has only in-frame clones and leaves some out. The sample lists about 660,000 clones, over 13% seen once, with less than 0.04% in the top ten. Their cognate antigens are unknown. Input material: naive CD4+ T cells from blood. The receptors originated from a man in his late teens or twenties with type 1 diabetes.

This clone turned up a few times. The chain uses TRBV29-1 and TRBJ2-3; no clear D gene. This CDR3 contains 12 residues. Trimming shortened V by 8 bases and J by 3 bases, and 12 bases separated the two germline ends. The germline gives CDR1 SQVTM, CDR2 ANQGSEA. CDR3 in amino acids: CSSRLGTDTQYF. The CDR3 DNA follows: TGCAGCTCCAGGCTAGGGACAGATACGCAGTATTTT.

This clone showed up just a few times. The chain recombines TRBV10-3 with TRBJ2-1, with a possible D match to TRBD1 (5 bases). This CDR3 is built from 17 residues. Trimming cost V 6 bases and J 4 bases, with 22 bases left between them. Per the germline V gene, CDR1 is ENHRY and CDR2 is SYGVKD. DNA of the CDR3: TGTGCCATCAGCCCCGGTCGAGGCGTGGACATGTACAATGAGCAGTTCTTC. Amino acid sequence: CAISPGRGVDMYNEQFF.

The CDR3 region has the DNA TGCGCCAGCAGACCCTCCTCCGGGGGTCGCACAGATACGCAGTATTTT. Its protein product is CASRPSSGGRTDTQYF. V is TRBV4-1 and J is TRBJ2-3; maybe TRBD2 (6 bases). Germline assignment: CDR1 MGHRA and CDR2 YSYEKL. The V end was cut by 6 bases, the J end by 1 base, with 17 bases between. This CDR3 has 16 amino acids.

Turning to this clone: The same CDR3 also results from other DNA sequences found in this sample. The chain is built from TRBV7-2 and TRBJ1-1; weak D call: TRBD1 (5 bases). Germline lookup yields CDR1 SGHTA and CDR2 FQGNSA. Deletions cut 5 bases from V and 2 bases from J, with 9 bases between. The CDR3 covers 13 residues. The CDR3 reads CASSADRNTEAFF. DNA of the CDR3: TGTGCCAGCAGCGCCGACAGAAACACTGAAGCTTTCTTT.

This clone was counted ten times or more. This chain links TRBV23-1 with TRBJ2-1; TRBD1 matches 7 bases. TRBV23-1 is an ORF, with its function uncertain. The CDR3 runs to 18 residues. J lost 7 bases, V lost 0 bases, and 15 bases had no gene match. CDR3 loop: CASSQSGIEDRRINEQFF. CDR3 bases: TGCGCCAGCAGTCAATCAGGAATTGAGGACAGGAGAATTAATGAGCAGTTCTTC.

This chain joins TRBV30 and TRBJ2-2; 8 bases are a match to TRBD1. The trim removed 4 bases at V and 4 bases at J, leaving 5 bases unmatched. There are 14 residues in the CDR3. From germline, CDR1 is GTSNPN and CDR2 SVGIG (reference sequence). Written as DNA, the CDR3 is TGTGCCTGGACTCGACAGGGGAGCACCGGGGAGCTGTTTTTT. Amino acids: CAWTRQGSTGELFF.

This clone has more than one count but fewer than ten. The CDR3 spells CASSVGTGNYGYTF. CDR3 sequence (DNA): TGTGCCAGCAGCGTAGGGACAGGAAACTATGGCTACACCTTC. The chain links TRBV7-2 to TRBJ1-2, with 8 nucleotides matching TRBD1. V was clipped by 5 bases and J by 2 bases; unmatched bases: 4. CDR1 and CDR2 from the germline V gene are SGHTA and FQGNSA. The CDR3 contains 14 residues.

For this clone: Different DNA sequences within this sample yield the same CDR3. The rearrangement uses TRBV20-1 and TRBJ2-5; D ambiguous. Germline CDR1 DFQATT, CDR2 SNEGSKA (reference sequence). This CDR3 is built from 10 residues. Trimming stripped 1 base from V and 5 bases from J, with 2 bases between. This CDR3 is CSARVETQYF. CDR3 nucleotide sequence: TGCAGTGCTAGAGTGGAGACCCAGTACTTC.